This T cell receptor (beta chain) stems from a study of graft-versus-host responses after intestinal transplantation. Study-level background: Recipients obtained multivisceral, liver-intestinal, or isolated intestinal transplants.

Notes on this clone: What it recognizes is unknown.

The CDR3 has 14 residues. From germline, CDR1 is MDHEN and CDR2 SYDVKM. V lost 7 bases, J lost 7 bases, and 17 bases lay in between. Regarding the study as a whole: Patients who carried graft-donor T cell macrochimerism also had high graft-versus-host to host-versus-graft clonal ratios in their allografts. Declines in HvG clones occurring early post-transplant were associated with peak circulating GvH clone levels. Detected in recipient marrow were GvH clones, some of which were first observed in ileum or blood.

Produced via immunoSEQ multiplex PCR; TCRdb's table is partial and in-frame only. Here the sample spans tens of thousands of clones, 90% being singletons. The sample here was unstimulated CD8+ T cells sorted from spleen or lymph node cells, taken before transplant. This sequence originates from a human donor who was the organ donor for an intestinal transplant. This chain links TRBV28 with TRBJ2-1; D is ambiguous. The CDR3 spells CASTRLVGTNEQFF. The CDR3 DNA is TGTGCCAGCACCAGGTTGGTAGGTACAAATGAGCAGTTCTTC. The variable domain in full, with the rest retrieved from reference TRBV28 and TRBJ2-1, is DVKVTQSSRYLVKRTGEKVFLECVQDMDHENMFWYRQDPGLGLRLIYFSYDVKMKEKGDIPEGYSVSREKKERFSLILESASTNQTSMYLCASTRLVGTNEQFFGPGTRLTVL.